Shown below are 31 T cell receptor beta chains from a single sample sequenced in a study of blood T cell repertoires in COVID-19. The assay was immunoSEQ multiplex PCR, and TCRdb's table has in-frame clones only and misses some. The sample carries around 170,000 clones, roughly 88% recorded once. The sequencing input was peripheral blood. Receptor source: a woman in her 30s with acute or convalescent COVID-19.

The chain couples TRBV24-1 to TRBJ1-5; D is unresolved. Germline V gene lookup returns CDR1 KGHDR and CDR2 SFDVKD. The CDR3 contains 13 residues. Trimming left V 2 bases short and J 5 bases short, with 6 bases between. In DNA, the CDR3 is TGTGCCACCAGTGATTCCTTAGATCAGCCCCAGCATTTT. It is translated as CATSDSLDQPQHF.

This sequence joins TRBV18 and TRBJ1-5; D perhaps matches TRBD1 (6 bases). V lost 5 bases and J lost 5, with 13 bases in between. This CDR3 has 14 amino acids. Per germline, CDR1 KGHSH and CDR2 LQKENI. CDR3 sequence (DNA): TGTGCCAGCTCATCAACAGGGACCGATCAGCCCCAGCATTTT. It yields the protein CASSSTGTDQPQHF. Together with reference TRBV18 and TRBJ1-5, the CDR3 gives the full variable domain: NAGVMQNPRHLVRRRGQEARLRCSPMKGHSHVYWYRQLPEEGLKFMVYLQKENIIDESGMPKERFSAEFPKEGPSILRIQQVVRGDSAAYFCASSSTGTDQPQHFGDGTRLSIL.

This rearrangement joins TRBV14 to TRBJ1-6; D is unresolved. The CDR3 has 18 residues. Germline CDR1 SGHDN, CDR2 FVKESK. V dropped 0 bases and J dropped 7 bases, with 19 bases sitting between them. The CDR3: CASSQDRWSQEENSPLHF. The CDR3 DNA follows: TGTGCCAGCAGCCAAGATAGGTGGTCGCAGGAGGAGAATTCACCCCTCCACTTT.

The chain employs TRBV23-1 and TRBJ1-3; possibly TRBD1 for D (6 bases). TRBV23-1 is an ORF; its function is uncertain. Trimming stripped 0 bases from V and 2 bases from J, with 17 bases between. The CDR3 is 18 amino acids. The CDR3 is CASSQSMTGDGPGNTIYF. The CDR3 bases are TGCGCCAGCAGTCAATCTATGACAGGAGATGGGCCTGGAAACACCATATATTTT.

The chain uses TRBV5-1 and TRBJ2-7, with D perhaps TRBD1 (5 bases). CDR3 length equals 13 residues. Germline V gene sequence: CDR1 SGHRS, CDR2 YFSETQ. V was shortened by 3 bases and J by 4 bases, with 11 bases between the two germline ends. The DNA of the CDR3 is TGCGCCAGCAGCTGGATGCAGGGATACGAGCAGTACTTC. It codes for CASSWMQGYEQYF.

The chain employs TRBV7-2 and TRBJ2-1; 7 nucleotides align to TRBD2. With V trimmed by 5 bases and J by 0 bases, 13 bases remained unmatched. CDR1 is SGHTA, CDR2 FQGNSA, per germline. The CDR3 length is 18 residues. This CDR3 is CASSPRPTGGSSYNEQFF. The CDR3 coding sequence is TGTGCCAGCAGCCCCCGTCCCACGGGGGGTAGCTCCTACAATGAGCAGTTCTTC.

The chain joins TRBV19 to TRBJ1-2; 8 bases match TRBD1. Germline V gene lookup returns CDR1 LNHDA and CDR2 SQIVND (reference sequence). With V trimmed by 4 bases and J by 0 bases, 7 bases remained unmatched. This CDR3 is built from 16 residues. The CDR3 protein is CASSKDRGPANYGYTF. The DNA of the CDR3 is TGTGCCAGTAGTAAAGACAGGGGACCAGCTAACTATGGCTACACCTTC.

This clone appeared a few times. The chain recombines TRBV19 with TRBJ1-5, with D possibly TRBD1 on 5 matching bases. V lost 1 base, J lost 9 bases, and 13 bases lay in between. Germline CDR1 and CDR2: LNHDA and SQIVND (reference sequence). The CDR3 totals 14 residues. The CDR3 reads CASSIVGAFGPQHF. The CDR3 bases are TGTGCCAGTAGTATAGTAGGGGCCTTCGGGCCCCAGCATTTT.

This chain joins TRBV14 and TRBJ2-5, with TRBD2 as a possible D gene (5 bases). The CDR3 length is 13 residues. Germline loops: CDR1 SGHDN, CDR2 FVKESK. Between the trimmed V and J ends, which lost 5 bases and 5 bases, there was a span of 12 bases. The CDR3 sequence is CASSKGVFETQYF. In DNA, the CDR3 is TGTGCCAGCAGCAAGGGAGTTTTTGAGACCCAGTACTTC.

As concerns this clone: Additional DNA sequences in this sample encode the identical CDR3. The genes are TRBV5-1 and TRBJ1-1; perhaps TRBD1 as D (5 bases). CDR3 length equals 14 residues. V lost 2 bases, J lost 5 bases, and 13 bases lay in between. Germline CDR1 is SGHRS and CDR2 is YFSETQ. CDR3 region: CASSLGAGGTEAFF. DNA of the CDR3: TGCGCCAGCAGCTTAGGGGCCGGGGGGACTGAAGCTTTCTTT.

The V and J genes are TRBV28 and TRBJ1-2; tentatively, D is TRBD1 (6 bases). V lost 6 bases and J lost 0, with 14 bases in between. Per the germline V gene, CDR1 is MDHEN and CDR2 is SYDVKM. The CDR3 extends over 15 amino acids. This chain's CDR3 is CASSRGQSANYGYTF. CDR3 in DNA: TGTGCCAGCAGCCGCGGACAGTCAGCTAACTATGGCTACACCTTC.

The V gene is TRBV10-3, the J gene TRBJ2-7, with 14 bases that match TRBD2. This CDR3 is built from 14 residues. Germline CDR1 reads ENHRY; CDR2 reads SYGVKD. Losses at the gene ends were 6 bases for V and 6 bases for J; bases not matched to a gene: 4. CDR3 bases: TGTGCCATCAGGAAGGGACTAGCGGGAGCCGAGCAGTACTTC. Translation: CAIRKGLAGAEQYF.

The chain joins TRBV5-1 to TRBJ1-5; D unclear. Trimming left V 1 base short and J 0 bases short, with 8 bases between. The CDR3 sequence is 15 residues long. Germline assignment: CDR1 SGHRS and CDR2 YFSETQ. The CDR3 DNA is TGCGCCAGCAGCTTGTATTCCGGTAGCAATCAGCCCCAGCATTTT. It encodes CASSLYSGSNQPQHF.

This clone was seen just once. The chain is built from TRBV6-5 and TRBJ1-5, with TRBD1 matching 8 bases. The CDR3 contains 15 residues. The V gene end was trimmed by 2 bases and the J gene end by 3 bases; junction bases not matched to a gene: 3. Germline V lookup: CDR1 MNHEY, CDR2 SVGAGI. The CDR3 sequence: CASSYDRGLNQPQHF. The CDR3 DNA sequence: TGTGCCAGCAGTTACGACAGGGGCCTCAATCAGCCCCAGCATTTT.

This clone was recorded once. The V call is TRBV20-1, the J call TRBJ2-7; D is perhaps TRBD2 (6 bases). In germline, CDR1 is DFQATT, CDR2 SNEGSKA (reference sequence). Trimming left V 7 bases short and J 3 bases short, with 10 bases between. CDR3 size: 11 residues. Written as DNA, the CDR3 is TGCAGTGGACGGGGAGGCTACGAGCAGTACTTC. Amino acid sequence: CSGRGGYEQYF.

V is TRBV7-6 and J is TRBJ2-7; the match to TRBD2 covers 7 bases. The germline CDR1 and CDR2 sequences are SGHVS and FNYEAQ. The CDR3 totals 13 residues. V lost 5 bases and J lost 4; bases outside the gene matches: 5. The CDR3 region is CASSLGEGYEQYF. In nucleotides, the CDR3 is TGTGCCAGCAGCCTAGGGGAGGGTTACGAGCAGTACTTC.

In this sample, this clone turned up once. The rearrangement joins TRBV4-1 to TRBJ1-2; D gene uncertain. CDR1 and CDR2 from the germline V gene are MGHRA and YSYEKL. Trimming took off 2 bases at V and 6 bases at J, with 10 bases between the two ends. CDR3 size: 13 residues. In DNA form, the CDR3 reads TGCGCCAGCAGCCAAAGCCCCCCGGATGGCTACACCTTC. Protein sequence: CASSQSPPDGYTF.

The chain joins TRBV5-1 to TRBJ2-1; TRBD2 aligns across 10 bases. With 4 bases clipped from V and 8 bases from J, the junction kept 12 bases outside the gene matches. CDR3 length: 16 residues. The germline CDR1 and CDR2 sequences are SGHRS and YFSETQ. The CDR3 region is CASSTHAGTSVYEQFF. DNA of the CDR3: TGCGCCAGCAGCACACACGCCGGGACTAGCGTCTATGAGCAGTTCTTC.

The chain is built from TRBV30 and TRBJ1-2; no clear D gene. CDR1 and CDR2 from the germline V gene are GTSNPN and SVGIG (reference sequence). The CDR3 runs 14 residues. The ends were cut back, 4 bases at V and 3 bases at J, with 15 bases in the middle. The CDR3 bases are TGTGCCTGGATTGGTGCAGGACTTGACTATGGCTACACCTTC. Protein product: CAWIGAGLDYGYTF.

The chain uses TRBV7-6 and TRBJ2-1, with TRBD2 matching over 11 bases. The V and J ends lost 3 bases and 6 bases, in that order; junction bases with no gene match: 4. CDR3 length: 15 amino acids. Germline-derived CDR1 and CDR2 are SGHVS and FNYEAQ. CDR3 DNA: TGTGCCAGCAGCTTCGTAGCGGGAGGGCTCAATGAGCAGTTCTTC. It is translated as CASSFVAGGLNEQFF.

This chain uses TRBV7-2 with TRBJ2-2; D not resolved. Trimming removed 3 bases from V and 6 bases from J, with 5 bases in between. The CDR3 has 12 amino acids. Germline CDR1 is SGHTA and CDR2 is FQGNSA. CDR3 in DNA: TGTGCCAGCAGCTTTCTAGCCGGGGAGCTGTTTTTT. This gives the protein CASSFLAGELFF.

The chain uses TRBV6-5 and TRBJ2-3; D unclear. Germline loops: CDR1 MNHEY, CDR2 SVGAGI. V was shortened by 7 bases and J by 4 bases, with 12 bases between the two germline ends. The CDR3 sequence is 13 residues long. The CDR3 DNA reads TGTGCCAGCAACGAACAGTTGCCAGATACGCAGTATTTT. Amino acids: CASNEQLPDTQYF.

This chain's CDR3 is CAWSVNRVNEKLFF. The CDR3, as DNA: TGTGCCTGGAGTGTTAACAGGGTGAACGAAAAACTGTTTTTT. J is TRBJ1-4 and V is TRBV30, with TRBD1 as a possible D gene (6 bases). The CDR3 is made up of 14 amino acids. Trimming shortened V by 0 bases and J by 8 bases, and 13 bases separated the two germline ends. Per germline, CDR1 GTSNPN and CDR2 SVGIG (reference sequence).

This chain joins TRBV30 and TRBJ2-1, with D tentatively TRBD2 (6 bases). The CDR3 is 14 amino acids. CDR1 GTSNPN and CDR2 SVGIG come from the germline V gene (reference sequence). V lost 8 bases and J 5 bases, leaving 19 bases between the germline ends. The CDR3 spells CASSSSASHNEQFF. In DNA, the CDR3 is TGTGCCAGCAGCTCTAGCGCGTCGCACAATGAGCAGTTCTTC.

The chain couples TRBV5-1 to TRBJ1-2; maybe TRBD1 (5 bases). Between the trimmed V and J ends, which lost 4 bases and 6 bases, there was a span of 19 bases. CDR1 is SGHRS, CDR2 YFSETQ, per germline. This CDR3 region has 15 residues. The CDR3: CASSQPSGGVDGYTF. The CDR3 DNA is TGCGCCAGCAGCCAACCCTCGGGGGGGGTTGATGGCTACACCTTC.

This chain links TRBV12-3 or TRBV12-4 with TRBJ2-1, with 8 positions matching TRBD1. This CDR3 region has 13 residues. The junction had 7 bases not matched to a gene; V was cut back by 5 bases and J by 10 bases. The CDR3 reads CASSAGQGREQFF. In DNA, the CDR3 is TGTGCCAGCAGTGCCGGACAGGGCCGAGAGCAGTTCTTC.

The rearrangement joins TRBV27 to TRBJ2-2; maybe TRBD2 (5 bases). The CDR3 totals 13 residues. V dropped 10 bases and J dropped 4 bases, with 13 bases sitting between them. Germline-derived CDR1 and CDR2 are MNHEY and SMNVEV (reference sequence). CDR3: CATGVRVTGELFF. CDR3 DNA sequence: TGTGCCACCGGGGTAAGGGTCACCGGGGAGCTGTTTTTT.

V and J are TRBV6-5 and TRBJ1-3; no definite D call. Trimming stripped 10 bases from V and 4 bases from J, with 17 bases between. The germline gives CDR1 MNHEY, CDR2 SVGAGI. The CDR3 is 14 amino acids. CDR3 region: CATRDWVKGNTIYF. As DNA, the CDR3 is TGTGCCACCCGAGACTGGGTAAAAGGAAACACCATATATTTT.

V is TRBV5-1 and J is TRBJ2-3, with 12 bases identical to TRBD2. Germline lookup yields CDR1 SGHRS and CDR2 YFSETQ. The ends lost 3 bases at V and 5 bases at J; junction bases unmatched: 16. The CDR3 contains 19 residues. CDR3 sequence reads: CASSSTTSGSPPHGDTQYF. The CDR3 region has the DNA TGCGCCAGCAGCTCGACGACTAGCGGGAGCCCCCCACACGGAGATACGCAGTATTTT.

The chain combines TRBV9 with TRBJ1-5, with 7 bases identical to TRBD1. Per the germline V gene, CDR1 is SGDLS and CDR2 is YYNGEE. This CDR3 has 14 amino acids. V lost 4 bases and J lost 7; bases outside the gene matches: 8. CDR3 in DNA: TGTGCCAGCAGCAAAGGGGGCGCGGGGCAGCCCCAGCATTTT. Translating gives CASSKGGAGQPQHF.

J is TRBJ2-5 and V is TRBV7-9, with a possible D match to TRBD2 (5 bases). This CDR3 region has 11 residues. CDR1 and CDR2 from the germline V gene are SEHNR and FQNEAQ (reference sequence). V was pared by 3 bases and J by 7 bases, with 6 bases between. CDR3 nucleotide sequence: TGTGCCAGCAGCTTCGCGGGGACCCAGTACTTC. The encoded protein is CASSFAGTQYF.